This entry lists 15 T cell receptor beta chains sequenced from one sample in a study of blood T cell repertoires in COVID-19. Profiling relied on immunoSEQ multiplex PCR, and the TCRdb table lists in-frame clones only, not all of them. The repertoire holds 95,000 to 150,000 clones, 65% to 85% seen once, with approximately 5% in the top ten. Sequences were obtained from peripheral blood. The receptors originated from a woman in her sixties or seventies with acute or convalescent COVID-19.

The V and J genes are TRBV19 and TRBJ1-5, with TRBD1 matching over 8 bases. Germline V lookup: CDR1 LNHDA, CDR2 SQIVND (reference sequence). The length of the CDR3 is 15 residues. V lost 6 bases and J lost 4; bases outside the gene matches: 8. This chain's CDR3 is CASSRTGTTNQPQHF. DNA of the CDR3: TGTGCCAGTAGCAGGACAGGGACCACGAATCAGCCCCAGCATTTT.

The chain links TRBV19 to TRBJ1-1; 9 positions agree with TRBD1. CDR1 is LNHDA, CDR2 SQIVND, per germline (reference sequence). The CDR3 extends over 14 amino acids. V lost 7 bases, J lost 4 bases, and 7 bases stayed unmatched. Written as DNA, the CDR3 is TGTGCCAGTATTGAGGACAGGGGTAGCACTGAAGCTTTCTTT. This sequence encodes CASIEDRGSTEAFF. The full variable domain, rest sourced from reference TRBV19 and TRBJ1-1, is DGGITQSPKYLFRKEGQNVTLSCEQNLNHDAMYWYRQDPGQGLRLIYYSQIVNDFQKGDIAEGYSVSREKKESFPLTVTSAQKNPTAFYLCASIEDRGSTEAFFGQGTRLTVV.

CDR3: CASSHPHPKEGVGYTF. CDR3 DNA: TGTGCCAGCAGCCATCCTCACCCAAAGGAGGGAGTCGGCTACACCTTC. The chain joins TRBV3-1 (or the pseudogene TRBV3-2) to TRBJ1-2; D is undetermined. There are 16 residues in the CDR3. Germline V gene data show CDR1 as LGHDT and CDR2 as YNNKEL (reference sequence). V lost 3 bases and J lost 8, with 22 bases in between.

V usage is TRBV23-1 and J usage is TRBJ2-5, with a tentative D call TRBD2 (6 bases). TRBV23-1 is flagged as an ORF with uncertain function. The CDR3 has 11 residues. V was cut by 6 bases and J by 5 bases, with 7 bases left in between. This CDR3 is CASRGRETQYF. CDR3 nucleotides: TGCGCCAGCAGGGGGAGGGAGACCCAGTACTTC.

A few counts support this clone. As DNA, the CDR3 is TGTGCCAGCAGCTTAGGAGTTGGTAATGAAAAACTGTTTTTT. It codes for CASSLGVGNEKLFF. The chain links TRBV7-9 to TRBJ1-4; no definite D call. Germline-derived CDR1 and CDR2 are SEHNR and FQNEAQ (reference sequence). This CDR3 comprises 14 residues. With 1 base removed from V and 4 bases from J, the gap between germline ends came to 7 bases.

This clone was found once. The rearrangement uses TRBV7-3 and TRBJ2-2; 9 bases fit TRBD1. CDR1 is SGHTA and CDR2 is FQGTGA in the germline V gene. Trimming removed 5 bases from V and 7 bases from J; junction bases left unmatched: 5. The CDR3 is 14 amino acids. Written as DNA, the CDR3 is TGTGCCAGCAGCGGACAGGGGTTGGTCGGGGAGCTGTTTTTT. This translates into CASSGQGLVGELFF.

DNA of the CDR3: TGTGCCAGCAGCATACCCTGGAGGACTGAAGCTTTCTTT. Protein product: CASSIPWRTEAFF. This sequence joins TRBV7-8 and TRBJ1-1, with D hard to call. This CDR3 region has 13 residues. With 5 bases removed from V and 5 bases from J, the gap between germline ends came to 12 bases. The germline V gene encodes CDR1 SGHVS and CDR2 FQNEAQ. The full variable domain, rest sourced from reference TRBV7-8 and TRBJ1-1, is GAGVSQSPRYKVAKRGQDVALRCDPISGHVSLFWYQQALGQGPEFLTYFQNEAQLDKSGLPSDRFFAERPEGSVSTLKIQRTQQEDSAVYLCASSIPWRTEAFFGQGTRLTVV.

The rearrangement uses TRBV15 and TRBJ1-5, with 7 bases lining up with TRBD1. CDR3 length: 14 residues. Germline CDR1 LNHNV, CDR2 YYDKDF (reference sequence). Unmatched junction bases numbered 4, after V lost 7 bases and J lost 1 base. The CDR3 reads CATKQGLSNQPQHF. The CDR3, as DNA: TGTGCCACCAAACAGGGGCTGAGCAATCAGCCCCAGCATTTT.

The CDR3 loop is CASSPEGNTEAFF. The CDR3 coding sequence is TGTGCCAGCAGCCCTGAGGGGAACACTGAAGCTTTCTTT. J is TRBJ1-1 and V is TRBV7-9; D is ambiguous. Germline CDR1 reads SEHNR; CDR2 reads FQNEAQ (reference sequence). Trimming took off 5 bases at V and 1 base at J, with 8 bases between the two ends. There are 13 residues in the CDR3.

The CDR3 DNA sequence: TGTGCCTGGAGTGTAAAACAGGGTTCTTCGCGCGACTATGGCTACACCTTC. Translating it yields CAWSVKQGSSRDYGYTF. The chain couples TRBV30 to TRBJ1-2, with D possibly TRBD1 on 6 matching bases. Germline CDR1 is GTSNPN and CDR2 is SVGIG (reference sequence). V was shortened by 0 bases and J by 3 bases, with 20 bases between the two germline ends. The CDR3 totals 17 residues.

The gene calls are TRBV7-8 and TRBJ2-3; weak D call: TRBD2 (7 bases). Germline V gene data show CDR1 as SGHVS and CDR2 as FQNEAQ. The CDR3 has 17 amino acids. V gave up 5 bases and J gave up 4 bases, with 22 bases separating them. The CDR3 DNA reads as TGTGCCAGCAGCCGGACTTGGGGGGGCCCCTATTCAGATACGCAGTATTTT. Translation gives CASSRTWGGPYSDTQYF.

The chain recombines TRBV7-2 with TRBJ2-3; 7 bases are shared with TRBD1. Germline CDR1 and CDR2: SGHTA and FQGNSA. This CDR3 is 16 amino acids long. Trimming cost V 4 bases and J 2 bases; bases outside gene matches: 9. CDR3 in amino acids: CASSWTFGTATDTQYF. The CDR3 nucleotides are TGTGCCAGCAGCTGGACTTTCGGGACAGCCACAGATACGCAGTATTTT.

The chain combines TRBV7-9 with TRBJ2-3; D not certain. The CDR3 loop spans 13 amino acids. The germline V and J ends were trimmed by 3 bases and 5 bases, with 9 bases remaining between them. Germline CDR1 is SEHNR and CDR2 is FQNEAQ (reference sequence). The CDR3 reads CASSFLEVDTQYF. DNA for the CDR3: TGTGCCAGCAGCTTCCTAGAGGTAGATACGCAGTATTTT. Based on the CDR3 plus reference TRBV7-9 and TRBJ2-3, the full variable domain is DTGVSQNPRHKITKRGQNVTFRCDPISEHNRLYWYRQTLGQGPEFLTYFQNEAQLEKSRLLSDRFSAERPKGSFSTLEIQRTEQGDSAMYLCASSFLEVDTQYFGPGTRLTVL.

The V and J genes are TRBV12-3 or TRBV12-4 and TRBJ2-1, with 7 bases lining up with TRBD2. Germline trimming cut 6 bases from V and 9 bases from J; bases unmatched to any gene: 8. The CDR3 totals 13 residues. Written as DNA, the CDR3 is TGTGCCAGCAGCACGACTAGCCTGGGTGAGCAGTTCTTC. Protein product: CASSTTSLGEQFF.

The chain links TRBV11-3 to TRBJ1-1; maybe TRBD1 (6 bases). There are 15 residues in the CDR3. In germline, CDR1 is SGHNT, CDR2 YENEEA. Trimming cost V 5 bases and J 4 bases, with 17 bases left between them. For the CDR3, the DNA is TGTGCCAGCAGCCGACTAGCAGGGGCCATCACTGAAGCTTTCTTT. Amino acids: CASSRLAGAITEAFF.